Listed here are 2 T cell receptor beta chains from one sample, sequenced in a study of T cells in Graves' hyperthyroidism and ophthalmopathy. Amplification of TCR beta CDR3 regions used RNA as the template. With the HTBI primer set, the TCR CDR3 went through a first round of RT-PCR. TCRdb processed the multiplex PCR reads anew with MiXCR; each CDR3 protein has one entry. The sample lists roughly 640,000 distinct CDR3 sequences, approximately 15% seen once, with around 3.3% in the top ten. The sequenced sample was blood. The receptors were gathered from a woman aged 40 to 55 with Graves' ophthalmopathy.

The J gene is TRBJ1-4, the V gene TRBV7-9; maybe TRBD1 (6 bases). The germline V and J ends were trimmed by 5 bases and 8 bases, with 18 bases remaining between them. CDR1 and CDR2 from the germline V gene are SEHNR and FQNEAQ (reference sequence). CDR3 length: 15 amino acids. The CDR3 sequence is CASSTQGLKDEKLFF. For the CDR3, the DNA is TGTGCCAGCAGCACACAGGGATTGAAGGACGAAAAACTGTTTTTT. Variable domain in full (rest from reference TRBV7-9 and TRBJ1-4): DTGVSQNPRHKITKRGQNVTFRCDPISEHNRLYWYRQTLGQGPEFLTYFQNEAQLEKSRLLSDRFSAERPKGSFSTLEIQRTEQGDSAMYLCASSTQGLKDEKLFFGSGTQLSVL.

This chain uses TRBV15 with TRBJ2-4, with D perhaps matching TRBD2 (5 bases). This CDR3 is 17 amino acids long. CDR1 and CDR2 (germline): LNHNV, YYDKDF (reference sequence). V was shortened by 0 bases and J by 0 bases, with 12 bases between the two germline ends. The CDR3, as DNA: TGTGCCACCAGCAGAGATTCGTCGGGGTTAGCCAAAAACATTCAGTACTTC. Its protein product is CATSRDSSGLAKNIQYF.